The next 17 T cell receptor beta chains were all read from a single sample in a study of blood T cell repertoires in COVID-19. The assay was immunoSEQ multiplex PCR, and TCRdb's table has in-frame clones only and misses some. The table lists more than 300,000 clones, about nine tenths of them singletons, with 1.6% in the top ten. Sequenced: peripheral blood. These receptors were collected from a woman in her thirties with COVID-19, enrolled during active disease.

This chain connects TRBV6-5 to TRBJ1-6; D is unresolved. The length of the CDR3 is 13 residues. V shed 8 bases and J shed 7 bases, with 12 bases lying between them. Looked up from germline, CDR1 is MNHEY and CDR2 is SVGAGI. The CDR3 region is CASSSGWNSPLHF. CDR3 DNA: TGTGCCAGCTCTTCCGGTTGGAATTCACCCCTCCACTTT.

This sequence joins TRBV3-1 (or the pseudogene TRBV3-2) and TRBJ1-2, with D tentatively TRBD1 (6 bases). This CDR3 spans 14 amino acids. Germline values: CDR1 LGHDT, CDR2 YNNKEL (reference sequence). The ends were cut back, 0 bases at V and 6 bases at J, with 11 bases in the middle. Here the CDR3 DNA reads TGTGCCAGCAGCCAAGATTCGGCAGGGGATGGCTACACCTTC. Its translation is CASSQDSAGDGYTF.

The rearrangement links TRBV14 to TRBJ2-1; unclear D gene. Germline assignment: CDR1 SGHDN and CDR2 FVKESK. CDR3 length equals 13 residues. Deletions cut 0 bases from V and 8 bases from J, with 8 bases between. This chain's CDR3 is CASSQERGDEQFF. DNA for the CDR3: TGTGCCAGCAGCCAAGAGAGAGGCGATGAGCAGTTCTTC.

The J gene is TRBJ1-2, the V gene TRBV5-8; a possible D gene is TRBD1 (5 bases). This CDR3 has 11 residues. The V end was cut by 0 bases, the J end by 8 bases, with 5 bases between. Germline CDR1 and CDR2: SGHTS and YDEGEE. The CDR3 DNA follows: TGTGCCAGCAGCTTGGCAGGGGGCTACACCTTC. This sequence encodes CASSLAGGYTF. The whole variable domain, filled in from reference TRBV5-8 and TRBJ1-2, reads EAGVTQSPTHLIKTRGQQATLRCSPISGHTSVYWYQQALGLGLQFLLWYDEGEERNRGNFPPRFSGRQFPNYSSELNVNALELEDSALYLCASSLAGGYTFGSGTRLTVV.

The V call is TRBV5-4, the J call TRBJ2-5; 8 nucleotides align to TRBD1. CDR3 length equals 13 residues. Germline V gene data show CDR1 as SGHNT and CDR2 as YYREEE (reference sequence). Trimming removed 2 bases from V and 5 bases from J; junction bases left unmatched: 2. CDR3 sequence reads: CASSFRQGETQYF. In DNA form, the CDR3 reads TGTGCCAGCAGCTTTCGACAGGGGGAGACCCAGTACTTC.

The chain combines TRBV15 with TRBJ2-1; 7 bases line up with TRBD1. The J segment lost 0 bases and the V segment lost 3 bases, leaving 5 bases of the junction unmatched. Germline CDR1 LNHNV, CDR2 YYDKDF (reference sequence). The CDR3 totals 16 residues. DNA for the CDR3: TGTGCCACCAGCAGGGGAGCAGGGGGCTCCTACAATGAGCAGTTCTTC. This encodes CATSRGAGGSYNEQFF.

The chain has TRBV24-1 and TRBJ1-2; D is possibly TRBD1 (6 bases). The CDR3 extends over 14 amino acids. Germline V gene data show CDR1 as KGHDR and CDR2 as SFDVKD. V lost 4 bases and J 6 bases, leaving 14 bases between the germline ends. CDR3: CATSDRGRLHGYTF. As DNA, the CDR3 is TGTGCCACCAGTGACAGGGGCCGGTTACATGGCTACACCTTC.

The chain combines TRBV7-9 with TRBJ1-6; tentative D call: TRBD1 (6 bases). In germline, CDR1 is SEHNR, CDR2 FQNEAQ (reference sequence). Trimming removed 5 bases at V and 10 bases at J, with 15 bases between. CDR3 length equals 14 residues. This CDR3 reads CASSLGQGYSPLHF. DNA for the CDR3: TGTGCCAGCAGCCTTGGGCAGGGGTACTCACCCCTCCACTTT.

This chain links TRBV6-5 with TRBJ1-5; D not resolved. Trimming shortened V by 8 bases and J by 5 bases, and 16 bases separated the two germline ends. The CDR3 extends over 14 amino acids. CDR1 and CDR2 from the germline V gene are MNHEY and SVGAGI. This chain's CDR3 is CASAPSRIHQPQHF. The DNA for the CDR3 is TGTGCCAGCGCCCCGTCTAGGATACATCAGCCCCAGCATTTT.

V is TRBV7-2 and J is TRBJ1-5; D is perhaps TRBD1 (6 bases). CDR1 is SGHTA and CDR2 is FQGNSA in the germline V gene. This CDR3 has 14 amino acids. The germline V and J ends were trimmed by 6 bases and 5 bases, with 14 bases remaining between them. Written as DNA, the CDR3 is TGTGCCAGCAGATCCTACAGGGTGGATCAGCCCCAGCATTTT. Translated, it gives CASRSYRVDQPQHF.

The CDR3 region has the DNA TGTGCCAGCTGGGACAGGGGGACTAACTATGGCTACACCTTC. Protein sequence: CASWDRGTNYGYTF. V usage is TRBV6-5 and J usage is TRBJ1-2, with 11 nucleotides matching TRBD1. This CDR3 comprises 14 residues. The germline V gene has CDR1 MNHEY and CDR2 SVGAGI. J lost 0 bases, V lost 8 bases, and 2 bases had no gene match.

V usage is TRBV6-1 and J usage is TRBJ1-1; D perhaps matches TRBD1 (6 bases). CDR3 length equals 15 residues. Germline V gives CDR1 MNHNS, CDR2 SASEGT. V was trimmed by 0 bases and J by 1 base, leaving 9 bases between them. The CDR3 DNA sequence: TGTGCCAGCAGTGAAGCAGGGGGGGGGAACACTGAAGCTTTCTTT. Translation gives CASSEAGGGNTEAFF.

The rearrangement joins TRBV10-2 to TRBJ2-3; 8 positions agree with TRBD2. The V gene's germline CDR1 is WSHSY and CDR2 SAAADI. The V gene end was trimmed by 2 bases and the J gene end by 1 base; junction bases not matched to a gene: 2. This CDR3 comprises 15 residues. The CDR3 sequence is CASSEGRGGTDTQYF. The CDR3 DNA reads TGCGCCAGCAGTGAGGGGCGGGGGGGCACAGATACGCAGTATTTT.

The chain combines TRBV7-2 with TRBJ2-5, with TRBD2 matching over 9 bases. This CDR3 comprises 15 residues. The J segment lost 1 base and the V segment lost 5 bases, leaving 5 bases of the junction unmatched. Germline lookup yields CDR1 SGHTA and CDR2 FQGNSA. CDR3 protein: CASSPLAGPQETQYF. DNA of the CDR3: TGTGCCAGCAGCCCGCTAGCGGGACCCCAAGAGACCCAGTACTTC.

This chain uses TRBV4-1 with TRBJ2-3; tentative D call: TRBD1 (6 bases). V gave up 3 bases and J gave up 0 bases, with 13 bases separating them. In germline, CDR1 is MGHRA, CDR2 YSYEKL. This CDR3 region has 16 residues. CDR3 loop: CASSHPRQDSTDTQYF. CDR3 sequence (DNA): TGCGCCAGCAGCCACCCCCGACAGGACAGCACAGATACGCAGTATTTT.

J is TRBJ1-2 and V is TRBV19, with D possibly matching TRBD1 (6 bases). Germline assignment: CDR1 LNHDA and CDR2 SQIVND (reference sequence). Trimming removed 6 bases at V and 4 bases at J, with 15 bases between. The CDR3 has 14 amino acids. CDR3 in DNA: TGTGCCAGTAGGAAGTCGCGACAGGTCTATGGCTACACCTTC. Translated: CASRKSRQVYGYTF. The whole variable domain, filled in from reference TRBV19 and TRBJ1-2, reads DGGITQSPKYLFRKEGQNVTLSCEQNLNHDAMYWYRQDPGQGLRLIYYSQIVNDFQKGDIAEGYSVSREKKESFPLTVTSAQKNPTAFYLCASRKSRQVYGYTFGSGTRLTVV.

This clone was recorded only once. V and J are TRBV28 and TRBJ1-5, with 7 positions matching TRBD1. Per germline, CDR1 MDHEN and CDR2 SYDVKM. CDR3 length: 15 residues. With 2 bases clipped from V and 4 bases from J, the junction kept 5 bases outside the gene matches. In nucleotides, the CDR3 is TGTGCCAGCAGTTTAGAGGGGACAGCGAATCAGCCCCAGCATTTT. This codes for CASSLEGTANQPQHF.